This passage covers 19 T cell receptor beta chains from one sample sequenced in a study of blood T cell repertoires in COVID-19. The data were produced by immunoSEQ multiplex PCR, yet TCRdb's version contains in-frame clones alone and is incomplete. Among 100,000 to 120,000 clones, roughly 79% were seen once, and the ten largest hold over 35%. Sequencing was done on a sample of peripheral blood. The receptors originated from a man older than 75 with acute or convalescent COVID-19.

The rearrangement joins TRBV25-1 to TRBJ2-3; TRBD2 matches 11 bases. This CDR3 has 15 amino acids. Germline values: CDR1 MGHDK, CDR2 SYGVNS. Trimming at V came to 3 bases and at J to 8 bases, leaving 7 bases not matched to a gene. The CDR3 spells CASSDPTSGVGTQYF. CDR3 nucleotide sequence: TGTGCCAGCAGTGACCCGACTAGCGGGGTGGGTACGCAGTATTTT.

The DNA of the CDR3 is TGTGCCTGGAACAGAGGACAGGGGATAACCGGGGAGCTGTTTTTT. Translation: CAWNRGQGITGELFF. This chain connects TRBV30 to TRBJ2-2; 9 bases are a match to TRBD1. Germline V gene lookup returns CDR1 GTSNPN and CDR2 SVGIG (reference sequence). The trim removed 4 bases at V and 5 bases at J, leaving 8 bases unmatched. The CDR3 contains 15 residues.

The V gene is TRBV12-3 or TRBV12-4, the J gene TRBJ1-2, with no clear D. CDR3 length: 13 amino acids. The germline V and J ends were trimmed by 3 bases and 7 bases, with 12 bases remaining between them. Here the CDR3 reads CASSLSSGTGYTF. CDR3 nucleotides: TGTGCCAGCAGTTTGAGTTCAGGAACTGGCTACACCTTC.

CDR3 bases: TGTGCCACCAGCAGAGATCTGGGCGGGAGGGGTGCAGATACGCAGTATTTT. Translated: CATSRDLGGRGADTQYF. This chain uses TRBV15 with TRBJ2-3; 9 nucleotides align to TRBD2. This CDR3 comprises 17 residues. CDR1 is LNHNV, CDR2 YYDKDF, per germline (reference sequence). Trimming took 0 bases from V and 4 from J; bases not matched to a gene: 8. The whole variable domain, remainder taken from reference TRBV15 and TRBJ2-3, is DAMVIQNPRYQVTQFGKPVTLSCSQTLNHNVMYWYQQKSSQAPKLLFHYYDKDFNNEADTPDNFQSRRPNTSFCFLDIRSPGLGDTAMYLCATSRDLGGRGADTQYFGPGTRLTVL.

This clone has at least ten counts. This rearrangement joins TRBV5-1 to TRBJ2-2; maybe TRBD2 (7 bases). With 0 bases removed from V and 5 bases from J, the gap between germline ends came to 20 bases. The CDR3 length is 18 residues. From germline, CDR1 is SGHRS and CDR2 YFSETQ. The CDR3 loop reads CASSLDGSGRGGTGELFF. The CDR3 coding sequence is TGCGCCAGCAGCTTGGATGGTAGCGGAAGGGGGGGAACCGGGGAGCTGTTTTTT.

The chain is built from TRBV18 and TRBJ2-6; 8 positions agree with TRBD1. Trimming at V came to 3 bases and at J to 2 bases, leaving 3 bases not matched to a gene. This CDR3 has 16 residues. The germline CDR1 and CDR2 sequences are KGHSH and LQKENI. The CDR3 DNA sequence: TGTGCCAGCTCACCGAAACAGGGGGCTGGGGCCAACGTCCTGACTTTC. Residues: CASSPKQGAGANVLTF.

This clone was recorded once. V gene TRBV30 combines with J gene TRBJ2-2; TRBD2 might be the D (6 bases). Germline CDR1 is GTSNPN and CDR2 is SVGIG (reference sequence). The CDR3 contains 14 residues. Trimming stripped 3 bases from V and 2 bases from J, with 10 bases between. This CDR3 is CAWSRDFNTGELFF. CDR3 nucleotide sequence: TGTGCCTGGAGCAGGGACTTCAACACCGGGGAGCTGTTTTTT.

The V call is TRBV18, the J call TRBJ1-5; TRBD1 matches at 9 bases. V lost 6 bases, J lost 4 bases, and 7 bases stayed unmatched. Germline CDR1 reads KGHSH; CDR2 reads LQKENI. The CDR3 has 15 amino acids. CDR3 amino acids: CASSPGQGKNQPQHF. CDR3 bases: TGTGCCAGCTCCCCCGGACAGGGGAAAAATCAGCCCCAGCATTTT. Drawing the rest from reference TRBV18 and TRBJ1-5, the complete variable domain is NAGVMQNPRHLVRRRGQEARLRCSPMKGHSHVYWYRQLPEEGLKFMVYLQKENIIDESGMPKERFSAEFPKEGPSILRIQQVVRGDSAAYFCASSPGQGKNQPQHFGDGTRLSIL.

The rearrangement uses TRBV5-6 and TRBJ2-1, with D perhaps matching TRBD2 (7 bases). Trimming shortened V by 2 bases and J by 7 bases, and 13 bases separated the two germline ends. Germline CDR1 and CDR2: SGHDT and YYEEEE. The CDR3 is 14 amino acids. CDR3 amino acids: CASSFRRGANEQFF. CDR3 DNA sequence: TGTGCCAGCAGCTTCAGACGGGGGGCGAATGAGCAGTTCTTC.

The chain carries TRBV27 and TRBJ2-1; 10 bases align to TRBD2. The CDR3 runs 15 residues. J gave up 7 bases and V 3 bases, and 6 bases lay outside the gene matches. Germline CDR1 and CDR2: MNHEY and SMNVEV (reference sequence). The chain's CDR3 is CASSFGLAGANEQFF. As DNA, the CDR3 is TGTGCCAGCAGTTTCGGTCTAGCGGGGGCGAATGAGCAGTTCTTC.

V and J are TRBV28 and TRBJ1-4; 7 bases fit TRBD1. Germline V CDR1 and CDR2: MDHEN, SYDVKM. Trimming removed 7 bases from V and 4 bases from J; junction bases left unmatched: 6. The CDR3 sequence is 14 residues long. The CDR3: CASNVGTVNEKLFF. CDR3 DNA sequence: TGTGCCAGCAACGTCGGGACAGTTAATGAAAAACTGTTTTTT.

The chain joins TRBV28 to TRBJ2-7; 10 bases map to TRBD1. The CDR3 spans 15 residues. Germline assignment: CDR1 MDHEN and CDR2 SYDVKM. Trimming at V came to 6 bases and at J to 2 bases, leaving 7 bases not matched to a gene. This chain's CDR3 is CASRTPGQGTYEQYF. The DNA for the CDR3 is TGTGCCAGCAGGACTCCGGGACAGGGGACCTACGAGCAGTACTTC.

This rearrangement joins TRBV5-1 to TRBJ1-1; 7 nucleotides line up with TRBD1. Germline CDR1 reads SGHRS; CDR2 reads YFSETQ. The CDR3 is 16 residues long. The V gene end was trimmed by 1 base and the J gene end by 1 base; junction bases not matched to a gene: 7. The CDR3 is CASSLMLTGENTEAFF. The CDR3 nucleotides are TGCGCCAGCAGCTTGATGCTTACAGGGGAGAACACTGAAGCTTTCTTT.

This clone was counted a few times. The gene calls are TRBV28 and TRBJ1-2; D might be TRBD1 (5 bases). The CDR3 covers 17 residues. Germline V gene sequence: CDR1 MDHEN, CDR2 SYDVKM. Trimming took off 5 bases at V and 2 bases at J, with 21 bases between the two ends. This CDR3 reads CASSLFPRVKENYGYTF. The CDR3 nucleotides are TGTGCCAGCAGTCTATTCCCCAGGGTCAAGGAGAACTATGGCTACACCTTC.

The rearrangement uses TRBV27 and TRBJ1-2; weak D call: TRBD1 (5 bases). The germline gives CDR1 MNHEY, CDR2 SMNVEV (reference sequence). The CDR3 spans 15 residues. Trimming took 6 bases from V and 6 from J, leaving 20 bases between them. CDR3 in DNA: TGTGCCAGCAGCCCTCGGGGGGAAGGACGGCATGGCTACACCTTC. Its translation: CASSPRGEGRHGYTF.

This chain uses TRBV30 with TRBJ2-7; 9 bases map to TRBD2. J was trimmed by 5 bases and V by 4 bases; bases with no gene match: 12. The CDR3 covers 15 residues. Germline lookup yields CDR1 GTSNPN and CDR2 SVGIG (reference sequence). The DNA for the CDR3 is TGTGCCTGGACAGGGCTAGCGGGAAGGGTAAACGAGCAGTACTTC. Its translation is CAWTGLAGRVNEQYF.

The chain carries TRBV7-2 and TRBJ2-5; 11 bases agree with TRBD2. CDR3 length equals 15 residues. CDR1 SGHTA and CDR2 FQGNSA come from the germline V gene. After removal of 4 bases from V and 5 bases from J, the junction contained 6 bases not matched to a gene. The CDR3 DNA is TGTGCCAGCAGCTGGGGTAGCGGGAGGGGGGAGACCCAGTACTTC. It is translated as CASSWGSGRGETQYF.

This chain connects TRBV18 to TRBJ2-1; 8 bases line up with TRBD2. CDR3 length: 15 amino acids. Losses at the gene ends were 1 base for V and 6 bases for J; bases not matched to a gene: 5. Germline CDR1 KGHSH, CDR2 LQKENI. CDR3 loop: CASSPLAGGPNEQFF. DNA of the CDR3: TGTGCCAGCTCACCACTGGCGGGAGGTCCCAATGAGCAGTTCTTC.

The chain's CDR3 is CAWSAPGQATGELFF. The CDR3 nucleotides read TGTGCCTGGAGTGCCCCCGGACAAGCGACCGGGGAGCTGTTTTTT. This sequence joins TRBV30 and TRBJ2-2; a possible D gene is TRBD1 (5 bases). Germline lookup yields CDR1 GTSNPN and CDR2 SVGIG (reference sequence). Deletions cut 1 base from V and 5 bases from J, with 14 bases between. This CDR3 spans 15 amino acids.